The TCR beta chain under discussion was sequenced for a study of cytotoxic CD8 clonotypes in ibrutinib-treated CLL. This CDR3 has 14 residues. V lost 6 bases to trimming and J lost 2 bases; unmatched junction nucleotides: 6. The germline gives CDR1 SNHLY, CDR2 FYNNEI. TCRdb keeps only in-frame clones here, not all; method: immunoSEQ multiplex PCR. The sample contains about 130,000 clones, approximately 83% of which appear only once. This clone occurred a few times. This chain links TRBV2 with TRBJ1-2; 7 bases are shared with TRBD1. This TCR was sampled from a human donor with chronic lymphocytic leukemia. Specimen: PBMCs, collected after 24 months of ibrutinib treatment. The CDR3 spells CASRTGRGNYGYTF. For the CDR3, the DNA is TGTGCCAGCAGGACAGGGAGGGGAAACTATGGCTACACCTTC.